A selection of T cell receptor beta chains follows, all from one sample in a study of cytomegalovirus exposure and HLA in healthy donors. TCRdb's copy holds only in-frame clones and misses some; the assay was immunoSEQ multiplex PCR. The sample consists of about 57,000 clones, 85% to 95% of them appearing once. The sequenced material came from PBMCs. These receptors came from a woman aged 18-35 years in good health and CMV-seronegative. The CDR3 runs from the conserved cysteine through the conserved F or W. A D gene is named only where the DNA matches it firmly. Some rows have no size entry. The others give once, few or many, or a class for an expanded clone.

cdr3_aa: CASSSLPGGQETQYF; cdr3_nt: TGCGCCAGCAGCTCTCTACCAGGGGGTCAAGAGACCCAGTACTTC; j_call: TRBJ2-5; d_call: TRBD1; v_call: TRBV5-1; clone_size: .
cdr3_aa: CASSARDLGPQYF; cdr3_nt: TGTGCCAGCAGTGCCCGGGACTTAGGTCCCCAGTACTTC; j_call: TRBJ2-5; d_call: .; v_call: TRBV2; clone_size: .
cdr3_aa: CASSQDWVGLAVGGSTGELFF; cdr3_nt: TGTGCCAGCAGCCAAGATTGGGTAGGGCTAGCGGTCGGGGGGAGCACCGGGGAGCTGTTTTTT; j_call: TRBJ2-2; d_call: TRBD2; v_call: TRBV4-2; clone_size: .
cdr3_aa: CASSSTQGLNNEQFF; cdr3_nt: TGCGCCAGCAGCTCTACCCAGGGACTAAACAATGAGCAGTTCTTC; j_call: TRBJ2-1; d_call: TRBD2; v_call: TRBV5-1; clone_size: few
cdr3_aa: CASSSSGGAGEQFF; cdr3_nt: TGTGCCAGCAGTAGTAGCGGGGGGGCGGGTGAGCAGTTCTTC; j_call: TRBJ2-1; d_call: TRBD2; v_call: TRBV11-1; clone_size: .
cdr3_aa: CASSMTGASYGYTF; cdr3_nt: TGTGCCAGCAGCATGACAGGGGCCTCCTATGGCTACACCTTC; j_call: TRBJ1-2; d_call: TRBD1; v_call: TRBV6-5; clone_size: .
cdr3_aa: CASSPSGSTDTQYF; cdr3_nt: TGTGCCAGCAGTCCGAGTGGGAGTACAGATACGCAGTATTTT; j_call: TRBJ2-3; d_call: .; v_call: TRBV5-4; clone_size: .
cdr3_aa: CASSPIAGGGSETQYF; cdr3_nt: TGTGCCAGCAGTCCTATAGCGGGGGGGGGCTCAGAGACCCAGTACTTC; j_call: TRBJ2-5; d_call: TRBD2; v_call: TRBV5-4; clone_size: .
cdr3_aa: CASSLPRQARGTQYF; cdr3_nt: TGTGCCAGCAGCTTACCCCGACAGGCGAGGGGGACCCAGTACTTC; j_call: TRBJ2-5; d_call: .; v_call: TRBV7-9; clone_size: .
cdr3_aa: CASSPSDRDTNTGELFF; cdr3_nt: TGTGCCAGCAGCCCCTCCGACAGGGACACTAACACCGGGGAGCTGTTTTTT; j_call: TRBJ2-2; d_call: TRBD1; v_call: TRBV7-2; clone_size: .
cdr3_aa: CASSLYTTGLGDTEAFF; cdr3_nt: TGTGCCAGCAGCTTGTATACTACAGGGCTGGGGGACACTGAAGCTTTCTTT; j_call: TRBJ1-1; d_call: .; v_call: TRBV5-6; clone_size: once
cdr3_aa: CASSEGLSSQPQHF; cdr3_nt: TGTGCCAGCAGTGAGGGCCTGTCGTCTCAGCCCCAGCATTTT; j_call: TRBJ1-5; d_call: .; v_call: TRBV2; clone_size: few
cdr3_aa: CASSPYVRNTEAFF; cdr3_nt: TGTGCCAGCAGCCCCTACGTACGGAACACTGAAGCTTTCTTT; j_call: TRBJ1-1; d_call: .; v_call: TRBV2; clone_size: .
cdr3_aa: CASSPDRVFGYTF; cdr3_nt: TGTGCCAGCAGCCCCGACAGGGTCTTTGGCTACACCTTC; j_call: TRBJ1-2; d_call: TRBD1; v_call: TRBV27; clone_size: .
cdr3_aa: CASSSQGLKYQETQYF; cdr3_nt: TGTGCCAGCAGCTCGCAAGGACTCAAGTACCAAGAGACCCAGTACTTC; j_call: TRBJ2-5; d_call: .; v_call: TRBV5-5; clone_size: .
cdr3_aa: CASADATSVIDPNYNEQFF; cdr3_nt: TGCGCCAGCGCGGATGCTACTAGCGTCATAGATCCTAACTACAATGAGCAGTTCTTC; j_call: TRBJ2-1; d_call: TRBD2; v_call: TRBV5-1; clone_size: .
cdr3_aa: CASSLVQGIGANEKLFF; cdr3_nt: TGTGCCAGCAGCTTAGTTCAGGGGATAGGAGCTAATGAAAAACTGTTTTTT; j_call: TRBJ1-4; d_call: .; v_call: TRBV7-9; clone_size: .
cdr3_aa: CASSSQGIGNTIYF; cdr3_nt: TGTGCCAGCAGTTCTCAGGGGATAGGAAACACCATATATTTT; j_call: TRBJ1-3; d_call: .; v_call: TRBV6-5; clone_size: .
cdr3_aa: CASSSGTLGGDTQYF; cdr3_nt: TGTGCCAGCAGTTCTGGGACATTGGGCGGAGATACGCAGTATTTT; j_call: TRBJ2-3; d_call: .; v_call: TRBV6-5; clone_size: .
cdr3_aa: CASRSSSGDPSQPQHF; cdr3_nt: TGTGCCAGTAGGTCGTCTTCAGGGGATCCCTCGCAGCCCCAGCATTTT; j_call: TRBJ1-5; d_call: .; v_call: TRBV19; clone_size: .
cdr3_aa: CASSTGTSGGADTQYF; cdr3_nt: TGTGCCAGCAGTACTGGGACTAGCGGGGGGGCAGATACGCAGTATTTT; j_call: TRBJ2-3; d_call: TRBD2; v_call: TRBV6-4; clone_size: .
cdr3_aa: CASSLARELFF; cdr3_nt: TGTGCCAGCAGCTTAGCCAGGGAGCTGTTTTTT; j_call: TRBJ2-2; d_call: .; v_call: TRBV7-9; clone_size: .
cdr3_aa: CASSFLADQQETQYF; cdr3_nt: TGTGCCAGCAGCTTTTTAGCGGATCAACAAGAGACCCAGTACTTC; j_call: TRBJ2-5; d_call: .; v_call: TRBV11-2; clone_size: .
cdr3_aa: CASSQAVFSEAFF; cdr3_nt: TGTGCCAGCAGCCAAGCGGTTTTCTCTGAAGCTTTCTTT; j_call: TRBJ1-1; d_call: .; v_call: TRBV14; clone_size: .
cdr3_aa: CASRQEGEGYTF; cdr3_nt: TGTGCCAGCAGACAGGAGGGCGAAGGCTACACCTTC; j_call: TRBJ1-2; d_call: .; v_call: TRBV2; clone_size: .
cdr3_aa: CASSRRTPQGTGELFF; cdr3_nt: TGTGCCAGCAGCCGTAGGACACCCCAGGGCACCGGGGAGCTGTTTTTT; j_call: TRBJ2-2; d_call: .; v_call: TRBV7-3; clone_size: .
cdr3_aa: CASSYNPQGALGEQYF; cdr3_nt: TGTGCCAGCAGCTACAACCCACAGGGTGCTCTAGGAGAGCAGTACTTC; j_call: TRBJ2-7; d_call: .; v_call: TRBV7-8; clone_size: .
cdr3_aa: CASSLRRRQRGRETQYF; cdr3_nt: TGTGCCAGCAGCTTGCGTCGGCGACAGCGAGGTAGAGAGACCCAGTACTTC; j_call: TRBJ2-5; d_call: .; v_call: TRBV7-2; clone_size: .
cdr3_aa: CASSPGQGNYGYTF; cdr3_nt: TGTGCCAGCAGCCCGGGACAGGGGAACTATGGCTACACCTTC; j_call: TRBJ1-2; d_call: TRBD1; v_call: TRBV5-6; clone_size: .
cdr3_aa: CASRLLGPIVDEQFF; cdr3_nt: TGTGCCAGCAGATTACTGGGCCCCATTGTAGATGAGCAGTTCTTC; j_call: TRBJ2-1; d_call: .; v_call: TRBV6-5; clone_size: .
cdr3_aa: CASPPTVGGYTEAFF; cdr3_nt: TGTGCCAGCCCCCCCACCGTAGGGGGCTACACTGAAGCTTTCTTT; j_call: TRBJ1-1; d_call: .; v_call: TRBV21-1; clone_size: .
cdr3_aa: CASSSGTPSYNEQFF; cdr3_nt: TGTGCCAGCAGCTCGGGGACTCCTTCCTACAATGAGCAGTTCTTC; j_call: TRBJ2-1; d_call: .; v_call: TRBV6-6; clone_size: .
cdr3_aa: CASRPTQQILSTKITGELFF; cdr3_nt: TGCGCCAGCAGACCCACCCAACAAATTCTTTCGACAAAGATCACCGGGGAGCTGTTTTTT; j_call: TRBJ2-2; d_call: .; v_call: TRBV5-1; clone_size: .
cdr3_aa: CAISDILRANYGYTF; cdr3_nt: TGTGCCATCAGTGACATACTAAGAGCTAACTATGGCTACACCTTC; j_call: TRBJ1-2; d_call: .; v_call: TRBV10-3; clone_size: .
cdr3_aa: CASSFDDSSQFF; cdr3_nt: TGTGCCAGCAGCTTTGACGACTCCTCGCAGTTCTTC; j_call: TRBJ2-1; d_call: .; v_call: TRBV7-9; clone_size: few
cdr3_aa: CASSVHSGPSTDTQYF; cdr3_nt: TGTGCCAGCAGCGTTCATAGCGGGCCATCCACAGATACGCAGTATTTT; j_call: TRBJ2-3; d_call: TRBD2; v_call: TRBV5-8; clone_size: .
cdr3_aa: CASSNGQGPPLHF; cdr3_nt: TGTGCCAGCAGTAATGGACAGGGGCCACCCCTCCACTTT; j_call: TRBJ1-6; d_call: TRBD1; v_call: TRBV6-5; clone_size: .
cdr3_aa: CASSVLRETGIAFF; cdr3_nt: TGTGCCAGCAGTGTCCTAAGAGAGACAGGGATAGCTTTCTTT; j_call: TRBJ1-1; d_call: TRBD1; v_call: TRBV2; clone_size: .
cdr3_aa: CASSGRGGETQYF; cdr3_nt: TGTGCCAGCAGCGGGCGGGGGGGAGAGACCCAGTACTTC; j_call: TRBJ2-5; d_call: TRBD2; v_call: TRBV27; clone_size: .
cdr3_aa: CASSLTRTLTEAFF; cdr3_nt: TGCGCCAGCAGCTTGACACGAACGCTCACTGAAGCTTTCTTT; j_call: TRBJ1-1; d_call: .; v_call: TRBV5-1; clone_size: .